The TCR beta chain under discussion was sequenced for a study of blood T cell repertoires in COVID-19. The overall study: Spain, Italy and the United States supplied samples that represented acute and convalescent COVID-19. From T cells, B-cell-depleted T cells, or PBMCs came the material, which was cDNA or gDNA.

Categorization into cohorts depended on clinical history that participants reported. This table comes from immunoSEQ multiplex PCR, and its TCRdb copy is limited to in-frame clones, with some not included. Of hundreds of thousands of clones in the sample, 85% to 90% are singletons; the top ten hold about 1.1%. The CDR3 extends over 15 amino acids. Per the germline V gene, CDR1 is SGDLS and CDR2 is YYNGEE. The V gene lost 0 bases and the J gene lost 0 bases, with 4 bases spanning the gap. The sample consisted of PBMCs or T cells enriched from blood (not recorded which). This TCR derives from a man aged 30 to 39 who had recovered from COVID-19. This chain connects TRBV9 to TRBJ2-6; unclear D gene. Here the CDR3 DNA reads TGTGCCAGCAGCGTAGATATCTCTGGGGCCAACGTCCTGACTTTC. Translating it yields CASSVDISGANVLTF.